These T cell receptor beta chains were read from a single sample in a study of blood T cell repertoires in COVID-19. Profiling relied on immunoSEQ multiplex PCR, and the TCRdb table lists in-frame clones only, not all of them. The repertoire holds just over 300,000 clones, about nine tenths seen once, with over 3.5% in the top ten. The sequenced sample consisted of PBMCs or T cells enriched from blood (not recorded which). All receptors derive from a young man who had recovered from COVID-19. CDR3s include the opening cysteine and the closing phenylalanine or tryptophan. The D gene is left open where the match is weak. Rows give clone size only sometimes, using once, few, many, or a class for an expanded clone.

>13|TRBV12-5|.|.|TRBJ1-5
TGTGCTAGTGGTTGGAATGACAGGAGGCCCCAGCATTTT
CASGWNDRRPQHF
>17|TRBV4-1|TRBD2|.|TRBJ2-7
TGCGCCAGCAGCCAAGATTTGCCCCGAGGGACTAGCGTTAAGCAGTACTTC
CASSQDLPRGTSVKQYF
>15|TRBV24-1|.|.|TRBJ2-7
TGTGCCACCAGTGACCCCGCGACGGGGGGCGACGAGCAGTACTTC
CATSDPATGGDEQYF
>15|TRBV6-4|.|.|TRBJ1-2
TGTGCCAGCAGTGACTCCATATTAGCGGGGTATGGCTACACCTTC
CASSDSILAGYGYTF
>14|TRBV10-2|.|.|TRBJ2-1
TGCGCCAGCAGTGAGTCCGGAGGGTTCAATGAGCAGTTCTTC
CASSESGGFNEQFF
>14|TRBV30|TRBD2|.|TRBJ2-3
TGTGCCTGGAGTCTAGCGGGAGGTGGGGATACGCAGTATTTT
CAWSLAGGGDTQYF
>14|TRBV3-1/TRBV3-2|.|.|TRBJ1-2
TGTGCCAGCAGCCAGGCAGGGGACTACGGTGGCTACACCTTC
CASSQAGDYGGYTF
>15|TRBV7-2|TRBD1|.|TRBJ2-1
TGTGCCAGCAGCTTCCGAGGGACAGGGGCCAATGAGCAGTTCTTC
CASSFRGTGANEQFF
>14|TRBV7-2|.|once|TRBJ2-5
TGTGCCAGCAGCGGAGAGGTCTCGGGGGAGACCCAGTACTTC
CASSGEVSGETQYF
>15|TRBV5-1|.|.|TRBJ2-2
TGCGCCAGCAGCTCGAAATCAGGGTCCACCGGGGAGCTGTTTTTT
CASSSKSGSTGELFF
>14|TRBV2|.|once|TRBJ1-1
TGTGCCAGCAGTGACAACAGGTGGAGAACTGAAGCTTTCTTT
CASSDNRWRTEAFF
>18|TRBV7-2|.|.|TRBJ2-5
TGTGCCAGCAGCTTAGCCGGGAGTTCGGCGGGGTCCCAAGAGACCCAGTACTTC
CASSLAGSSAGSQETQYF
>18|TRBV24-1|TRBD2|.|TRBJ2-1
TGTGCCACCAGTGCCTCAGGCCAGCGGGAGGGCCCGGGCAATGAGCAGTTCTTC
CATSASGQREGPGNEQFF
>19|TRBV19|.|.|TRBJ2-1
TGTGCCAGTAATTCTCCTGGGGGGCTAGCGGTTCCCTCCTACAATGAGCAGTTCTTC
CASNSPGGLAVPSYNEQFF
>14|TRBV5-4|.|.|TRBJ2-1
TGTGCCAGCAGCCCCACAGGTCCCTACAATGAGCAGTTCTTC
CASSPTGPYNEQFF
>15|TRBV28|.|.|TRBJ1-4
TGTGCCAGCAGTCCACGCCGGGCAACTAATGAAAAACTGTTTTTT
CASSPRRATNEKLFF
>16|TRBV18|TRBD2|few|TRBJ2-7
TGTGCCAGCTCACCGGGTTATCGCGGGAGTCTCTACGAGCAGTACTTC
CASSPGYRGSLYEQYF
>15|TRBV9|TRBD1|.|TRBJ1-2
TGTGCCAGCAGCGCCGGACAGGGGGCGAACTATGGCTACACCTTC
CASSAGQGANYGYTF
>15|TRBV19|TRBD1|.|TRBJ1-6
TGTGCCAGTAGTATCGACAGGGACTATAATTCACCCCTCCACTTT
CASSIDRDYNSPLHF
>13|TRBV19|.|few|TRBJ1-1
TGTGCCAGTAGTATAAGCTTGAACACTGAAGCTTTCTTT
CASSISLNTEAFF
>15|TRBV6-5|TRBD2|.|TRBJ2-1
TGTGCCAGCAGTTACGGGGCCCTAACGGGAGGGCCGCAGTTCTTC
CASSYGALTGGPQFF
>17|TRBV28|.|.|TRBJ2-6
TGTGCCAGCAGTTTTACAGGGAATTTCCCCGGGGCCAACGTCCTGACTTTC
CASSFTGNFPGANVLTF
>15|TRBV4-2|TRBD2|many|TRBJ2-7
TGTGCCAGCAGCCAAGGACTAGCGGGCTCCTACGAGCAGTACTTC
CASSQGLAGSYEQYF
>12|TRBV19|.|.|TRBJ1-4
TGTGCCAGTAGTAAGGACAGAGAAAAACTGTTTTTT
CASSKDREKLFF
>13|TRBV9|TRBD1|.|TRBJ1-4
TGTGCCAGCAGCGTTACCCCGACAGGGCGACTGTTTTTT
CASSVTPTGRLFF
>16|TRBV14|TRBD1|.|TRBJ1-2
TGTGCCAGCAGCCCCCTATTCAGGGGGCGCTGGACTGGCTACACCTTC
CASSPLFRGRWTGYTF
>14|TRBV10-2|TRBD2|once|TRBJ2-3
TGCGCCAGCTGGGGACTAGCGGGCACAGATACGCAGTATTTT
CASWGLAGTDTQYF
>15|TRBV13|.|.|TRBJ2-1
TGTGCCAGCAGCTTAGGGGACAGCCATTACAATGAGCAGTTCTTC
CASSLGDSHYNEQFF
>18|TRBV4-1|TRBD1|.|TRBJ1-1
TGCGCCAGCAGCCTTAGATCCGGGACAGGGGTAAGAGACACTGAAGCTTTCTTT
CASSLRSGTGVRDTEAFF
>16|TRBV19|.|.|TRBJ1-5
TGTGCCAGTAGTATGGGGGGGCTTGGAAGCAATCAGCCCCAGCATTTT
CASSMGGLGSNQPQHF
>13|TRBV5-1|TRBD2|.|TRBJ2-1
TGCGCCAGCAGCCACGTCGGGGGGAATGAGCAGTTCTTC
CASSHVGGNEQFF
>16|TRBV7-2|.|.|TRBJ1-1
TGTGCCGAGAGACAGGAACGCCCAGGTCTAAACACTGAAGCTTTCTTT
CAERQERPGLNTEAFF
>15|TRBV5-1|TRBD2|.|TRBJ2-2
TGCGCCAGCGCTAAGCGGGAGGAGAACACCGGGGAGCTGTTTTTT
CASAKREENTGELFF
>13|TRBV2|TRBD1|.|TRBJ1-5
TGTGCCAGCAGTGGGACAGGGAATCAGCCCCAGCATTTT
CASSGTGNQPQHF
>16|TRBV28|.|once|TRBJ1-5
TGTGCCAGCGGCATAAACTTAGGGGGTCCGAATCAGCCCCAGCATTTT
CASGINLGGPNQPQHF
>15|TRBV5-1|.|.|TRBJ2-1
TGCGCCAGCAGCTTCCAGCGGAGCTCCTACAATGAGCAGTTCTTC
CASSFQRSSYNEQFF
>14|TRBV25-1|TRBD1|.|TRBJ1-6
TGTGCCAGCATGGCGGATCCAGGGGGTTCACCCCTCCACTTT
CASMADPGGSPLHF
>16|TRBV24-1|TRBD2|few|TRBJ2-2
TGTGCCACCAGGGGCCTTAGCGGGAGAGGTACCGGGGAGCTGTTTTTT
CATRGLSGRGTGELFF
>14|TRBV29-1|TRBD2|.|TRBJ2-1
TGCAGCGTTTTCGGGGACTACTCGAACAATGAGCAGTTCTTC
CSVFGDYSNNEQFF
>14|TRBV7-8|.|.|TRBJ2-7
TGTGCCAGCAGCCCAACGGAGGTTCCCTACGAGCAGTACTTC
CASSPTEVPYEQYF